These 19 T cell receptor beta chains were all obtained from the same sample, sequenced in a study of radiotherapy plus CTLA-4 blockade in lung cancer. Produced via immunoSEQ multiplex PCR; TCRdb's table is partial and in-frame only. This repertoire shows 95,000 to 150,000 clones, just under 90% found once; its top ten account for about 7%. The starting material was peripheral blood, obtained from a patient treated with radiotherapy plus ipilimumab. Receptors were obtained from a human donor with non-small cell lung cancer that progressed on radiotherapy plus ipilimumab.

The CDR3 loop reads CASSDSGTGGAEQPQHF. As DNA, the CDR3 is TGTGCCAGCAGTGACTCGGGGACAGGGGGCGCAGAGCAGCCCCAGCATTTT. The chain carries TRBV6-4 and TRBJ1-5; 12 nucleotides line up with TRBD1. Looked up from germline, CDR1 is MRHNA and CDR2 is SNTAGT. V was clipped by 0 bases and J by 7 bases; unmatched bases: 7. The CDR3 is 17 amino acids.

This chain uses TRBV5-6 with TRBJ2-7, with a weak D call TRBD1 (5 bases). The germline CDR1 and CDR2 sequences are SGHDT and YYEEEE. This CDR3 contains 15 residues. V gave up 4 bases and J gave up 4 bases, with 18 bases separating them. The CDR3 bases are TGTGCCAGCAGCGCCGCCCGCCAGGGTTGGTACGAGCAGTACTTC. Residues: CASSAARQGWYEQYF.

The genes are TRBV27 and TRBJ1-4; the D gene is possibly TRBD1 (5 bases). V gave up 3 bases and J gave up 0 bases, with 8 bases separating them. CDR1 MNHEY and CDR2 SMNVEV come from the germline V gene (reference sequence). CDR3 length: 15 residues. The CDR3 region is CASSFVGATNEKLFF. CDR3 sequence (DNA): TGTGCCAGCAGTTTTGTGGGGGCAACTAATGAAAAACTGTTTTTT.

The V gene is TRBV7-8, the J gene TRBJ1-1, with a possible D match to TRBD1 (5 bases). CDR1 and CDR2 from the germline V gene are SGHVS and FQNEAQ. The CDR3 consists of 15 residues. The V and J ends lost 5 bases and 1 base respectively, with 14 bases between them. Written as DNA, the CDR3 is TGTGCCAGCAGCGCGGGAAGGGGAAAGAACACTGAAGCTTTCTTT. Translated, it gives CASSAGRGKNTEAFF.

The chain is built from TRBV18 and TRBJ2-3; TRBD1 matches at 9 bases. Germline trimming cut 1 base from V and 3 bases from J; bases unmatched to any gene: 5. The length of the CDR3 is 16 residues. CDR1 KGHSH and CDR2 LQKENI come from the germline V gene. The CDR3 region is CASSPLAGTGTDTQYF. CDR3 bases: TGTGCCAGCTCACCACTTGCCGGGACAGGGACAGATACGCAGTATTTT. Combining the CDR3 with reference TRBV18 and TRBJ2-3 gives the whole variable domain NAGVMQNPRHLVRRRGQEARLRCSPMKGHSHVYWYRQLPEEGLKFMVYLQKENIIDESGMPKERFSAEFPKEGPSILRIQQVVRGDSAAYFCASSPLAGTGTDTQYFGPGTRLTVL.

V is TRBV15 and J is TRBJ1-2; perhaps TRBD1 as D (6 bases). The V end was cut by 0 bases, the J end by 7 bases, with 18 bases between. The CDR3 is made up of 16 amino acids. Germline CDR1 LNHNV, CDR2 YYDKDF (reference sequence). This CDR3 is CATSRETARGLRGYTF. CDR3 nucleotide sequence: TGTGCCACCAGCAGAGAGACGGCCCGGGGGCTACGTGGCTACACCTTC.

This chain links TRBV5-8 with TRBJ2-1, with 7 nucleotides matching TRBD1. CDR3 size: 15 residues. Per germline, CDR1 SGHTS and CDR2 YDEGEE. Trimming took 10 bases from V and 0 from J; bases not matched to a gene: 10. The CDR3 sequence: CADRTGVLSYNEQFF. As DNA, the CDR3 is TGTGCCGACCGAACAGGGGTGCTCTCCTACAATGAGCAGTTCTTC.

The chain recombines TRBV27 with TRBJ2-1, with D maybe TRBD2 (6 bases). V gave up 6 bases and J gave up 3 bases, with 15 bases separating them. The CDR3 contains 15 residues. Germline CDR1 MNHEY, CDR2 SMNVEV (reference sequence). CDR3 coding DNA: TGTGCCAGCAGCTCCCCGGGACTCTTCTACAATGAGCAGTTCTTC. Amino acids: CASSSPGLFYNEQFF.

The chain uses TRBV7-2 and TRBJ2-1; TRBD1 might be the D (6 bases). Trimming cost V 5 bases and J 2 bases, with 13 bases left between them. This CDR3 is built from 15 residues. CDR1 is SGHTA, CDR2 FQGNSA, per germline. DNA of the CDR3: TGTGCCAGCAGCCCCCCCCGACAGGCCTACAATGAGCAGTTCTTC. Protein product: CASSPPRQAYNEQFF. Looking up the rest from reference TRBV7-2 and TRBJ2-1 gives the full variable domain: GAGVSQSPSNKVTEKGKDVELRCDPISGHTALYWYRQSLGQGLEFLIYFQGNSAPDKSGLPSDRFSAERTGGSVSTLTIQRTQQEDSAVYLCASSPPRQAYNEQFFGPGTRLTVL.

This sequence joins TRBV18 and TRBJ1-2; 9 nucleotides align to TRBD1. The germline CDR1 and CDR2 sequences are KGHSH and LQKENI. The CDR3 length is 17 residues. The V and J ends lost 2 bases and 3 bases, in that order; junction bases with no gene match: 10. CDR3 amino acids: CASSPYPTGGVHYGYTF. DNA of the CDR3: TGTGCCAGCTCACCATATCCGACAGGGGGAGTTCACTATGGCTACACCTTC. Looking up the rest from reference TRBV18 and TRBJ1-2 gives the full variable domain: NAGVMQNPRHLVRRRGQEARLRCSPMKGHSHVYWYRQLPEEGLKFMVYLQKENIIDESGMPKERFSAEFPKEGPSILRIQQVVRGDSAAYFCASSPYPTGGVHYGYTFGSGTRLTVV.

This chain connects TRBV20-1 to TRBJ1-1, with D hard to call. The V gene lost 0 bases and the J gene lost 7 bases, with 6 bases spanning the gap. The CDR3 runs 11 residues. Per the germline V gene, CDR1 is DFQATT and CDR2 is SNEGSKA (reference sequence). In DNA, the CDR3 is TGCAGTGCTAGAGATCTTGGTGAAGCTTTCTTT. Encoded protein: CSARDLGEAFF.

This clone came up once. In nucleotides, the CDR3 is TGTGCCAGCAGCGTAGGAGTAGTTCCATACACCGGGGAGCTGTTTTTT. Protein: CASSVGVVPYTGELFF. The chain recombines TRBV9 with TRBJ2-2; D not certain. Trimming shortened V by 0 bases and J by 3 bases, and 12 bases separated the two germline ends. CDR1 is SGDLS and CDR2 is YYNGEE in the germline V gene. The CDR3 is 16 amino acids.

The chain employs TRBV5-1 and TRBJ2-3; D tentatively reads TRBD1 or TRBD2 (5 bases each). The CDR3 is 16 amino acids. With 5 bases removed from V and 2 bases from J, the gap between germline ends came to 18 bases. The V gene's germline CDR1 is SGHRS and CDR2 YFSETQ. CDR3 loop: CASSLWSGQATDTQYF. The CDR3 DNA reads TGCGCCAGCAGTCTTTGGTCGGGGCAAGCCACAGATACGCAGTATTTT.

The genes are TRBV5-1 and TRBJ2-1; D is possibly TRBD2 (6 bases). Germline CDR1 and CDR2: SGHRS and YFSETQ. This CDR3 is 15 amino acids long. Trimming stripped 0 bases from V and 3 bases from J, with 10 bases between. CDR3 region: CASSLAPGDYNEQFF. CDR3 nucleotides: TGCGCCAGCAGCTTGGCACCGGGAGACTACAATGAGCAGTTCTTC.

This sequence joins TRBV18 and TRBJ1-5; 9 nucleotides line up with TRBD1. V lost 5 bases to trimming and J lost 4 bases; unmatched junction nucleotides: 3. This CDR3 region has 14 residues. CDR1 and CDR2 from the germline V gene are KGHSH and LQKENI. CDR3 coding DNA: TGTGCCAGCTCAGCTGGACAGGGGAATCAGCCCCAGCATTTT. Translated, it gives CASSAGQGNQPQHF.

The J gene is TRBJ2-2, the V gene TRBV5-4; TRBD2 matches 7 bases. In germline, CDR1 is SGHNT, CDR2 YYREEE (reference sequence). The CDR3 loop spans 16 amino acids. Trimming removed 0 bases from V and 5 bases from J; junction bases left unmatched: 7. Here the CDR3 DNA reads TGTGCCAGCAGCTTGGGGGGCGGGAGTGGGACCGGGGAGCTGTTTTTT. Its protein is CASSLGGGSGTGELFF.

This rearrangement joins TRBV11-3 to TRBJ2-1, with D uncertain. The CDR3 consists of 12 residues. Germline CDR1 SGHNT, CDR2 YENEEA. The germline V and J ends were trimmed by 5 bases and 6 bases, with 8 bases remaining between them. The CDR3 spells CASSQPSNEQFF. The DNA for the CDR3 is TGTGCCAGCAGCCAACCGTCCAATGAGCAGTTCTTC. The complete variable domain, with remaining parts taken from reference TRBV11-3 and TRBJ2-1, reads EAGVVQSPRYKIIEKKQPVAFWCNPISGHNTLYWYLQNLGQGPELLIRYENEEAVDDSQLPKDRFSAERLKGVDSTLKIQPAELGDSAVYLCASSQPSNEQFFGPGTRLTVL.

The CDR3 coding sequence is TGTGCCAGCAGTCCAGGGGGCGCATACACAGATACGCAGTATTTT. Encoded protein: CASSPGGAYTDTQYF. The V and J genes are TRBV7-2 and TRBJ2-3, with TRBD1 matching 8 bases. V lost 6 bases and J lost 2; bases outside the gene matches: 7. The CDR3 sequence is 15 residues long. From germline, CDR1 is SGHTA and CDR2 FQGNSA.

The CDR3 nucleotides are TGTGCCTGGAGTCCCATGACAGGGTGGTACGAGCAGTACTTC. Protein sequence: CAWSPMTGWYEQYF. The genes are TRBV30 and TRBJ2-7, with TRBD1 matching 7 bases. The CDR3 runs to 14 residues. CDR1 and CDR2 from the germline V gene are GTSNPN and SVGIG (reference sequence). After removal of 2 bases from V and 4 bases from J, the junction contained 8 bases not matched to a gene.